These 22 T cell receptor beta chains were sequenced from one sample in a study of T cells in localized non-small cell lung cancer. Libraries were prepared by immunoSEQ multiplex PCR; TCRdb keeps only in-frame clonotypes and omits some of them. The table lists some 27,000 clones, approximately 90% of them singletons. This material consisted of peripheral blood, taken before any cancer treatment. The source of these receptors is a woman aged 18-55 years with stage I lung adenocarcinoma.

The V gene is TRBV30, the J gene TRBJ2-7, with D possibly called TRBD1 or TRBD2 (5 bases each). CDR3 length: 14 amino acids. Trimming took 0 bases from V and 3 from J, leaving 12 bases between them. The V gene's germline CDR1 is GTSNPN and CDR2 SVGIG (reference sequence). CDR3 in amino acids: CAWSVQATNYEQYF. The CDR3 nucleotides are TGTGCCTGGAGTGTACAGGCGACTAACTACGAGCAGTACTTC.

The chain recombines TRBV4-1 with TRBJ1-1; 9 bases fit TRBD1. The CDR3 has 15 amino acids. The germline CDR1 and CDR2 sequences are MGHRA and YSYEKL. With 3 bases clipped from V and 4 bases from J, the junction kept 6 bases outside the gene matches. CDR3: CASSHRQGEITEAFF. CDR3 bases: TGCGCCAGCAGCCACCGACAGGGGGAAATCACTGAAGCTTTCTTT.

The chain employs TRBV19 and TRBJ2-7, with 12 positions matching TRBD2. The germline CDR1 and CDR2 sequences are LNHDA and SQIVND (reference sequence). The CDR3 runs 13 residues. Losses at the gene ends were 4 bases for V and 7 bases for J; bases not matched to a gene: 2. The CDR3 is CASSNGLAGEQYF. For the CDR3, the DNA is TGTGCCAGTAGTAACGGACTAGCGGGGGAGCAGTACTTC.

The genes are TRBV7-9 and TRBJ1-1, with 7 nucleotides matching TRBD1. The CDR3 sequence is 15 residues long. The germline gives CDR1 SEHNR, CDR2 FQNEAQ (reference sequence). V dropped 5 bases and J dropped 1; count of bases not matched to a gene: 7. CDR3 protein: CASSGGWTGNTEAFF. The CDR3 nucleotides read TGTGCCAGCAGCGGAGGCTGGACAGGGAACACTGAAGCTTTCTTT.

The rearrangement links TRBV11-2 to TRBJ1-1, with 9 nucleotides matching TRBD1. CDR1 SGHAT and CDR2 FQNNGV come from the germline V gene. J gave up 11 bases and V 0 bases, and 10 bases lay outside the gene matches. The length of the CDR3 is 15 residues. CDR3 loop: CASSLEVTGGLEAFF. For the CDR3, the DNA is TGTGCCAGCAGCTTAGAGGTGACAGGGGGTCTTGAGGCTTTCTTT. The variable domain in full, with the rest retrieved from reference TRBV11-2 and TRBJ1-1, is EAGVAQSPRYKIIEKRQSVAFWCNPISGHATLYWYQQILGQGPKLLIQFQNNGVVDDSQLPKDRFSAERLKGVDSTLKIQPAKLEDSAVYLCASSLEVTGGLEAFFGQGTRLTVV.

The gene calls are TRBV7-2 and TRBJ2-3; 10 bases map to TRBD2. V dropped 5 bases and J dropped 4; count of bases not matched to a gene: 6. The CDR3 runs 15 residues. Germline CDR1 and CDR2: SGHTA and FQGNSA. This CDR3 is CASSRLAGLADTQYF. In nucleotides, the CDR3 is TGTGCCAGCAGCCGACTAGCGGGCCTCGCAGATACGCAGTATTTT.

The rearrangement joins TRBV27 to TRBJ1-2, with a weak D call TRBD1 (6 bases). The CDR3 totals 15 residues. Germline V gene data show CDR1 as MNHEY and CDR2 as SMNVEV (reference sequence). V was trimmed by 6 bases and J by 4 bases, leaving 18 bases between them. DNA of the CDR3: TGTGCCAGCAGGTCGGATTGGACAGAGCCCTATGGCTACACCTTC. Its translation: CASRSDWTEPYGYTF.

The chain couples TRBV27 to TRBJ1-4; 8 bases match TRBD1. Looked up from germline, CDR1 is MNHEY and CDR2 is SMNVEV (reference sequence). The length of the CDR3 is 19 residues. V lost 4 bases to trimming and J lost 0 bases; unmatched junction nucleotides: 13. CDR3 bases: TGTGCCAGCAGTTCCTCCGGGACAGGTCTTAAAGCAACTAATGAAAAACTGTTTTTT. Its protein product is CASSSSGTGLKATNEKLFF.

The CDR3 nucleotides read TGTGCCAGCAGCCCGGGGTCGATGGGCATTCAGTACTTC. This codes for CASSPGSMGIQYF. The chain links TRBV9 to TRBJ2-4; D possibly corresponds to TRBD2 (5 bases). There are 13 residues in the CDR3. The germline CDR1 and CDR2 sequences are SGDLS and YYNGEE. V lost 4 bases to trimming and J lost 9 bases, with 14 bases between them.

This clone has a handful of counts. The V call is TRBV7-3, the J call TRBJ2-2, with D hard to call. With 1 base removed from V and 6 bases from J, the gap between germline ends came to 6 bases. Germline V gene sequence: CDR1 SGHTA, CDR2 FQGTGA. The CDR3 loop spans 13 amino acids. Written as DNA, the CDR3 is TGTGCCAGCAGCTTAATCGGTCCCGGGGAGCTGTTTTTT. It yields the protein CASSLIGPGELFF.

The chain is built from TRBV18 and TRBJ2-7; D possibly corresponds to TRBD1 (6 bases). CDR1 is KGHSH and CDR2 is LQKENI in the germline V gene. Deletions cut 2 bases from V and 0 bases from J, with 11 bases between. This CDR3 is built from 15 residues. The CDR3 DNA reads TGTGCCAGCTCACCAGGGGCAGGGGCCTCCTACGAGCAGTACTTC. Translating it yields CASSPGAGASYEQYF.

The CDR3 sequence: CASSYSRQRIYGYTF. The CDR3 DNA reads TGTGCCAGCAGTTACTCGAGACAACGGATCTATGGCTACACCTTC. This chain joins TRBV6-5 and TRBJ1-2; D not certain. The CDR3 runs 15 residues. CDR1 MNHEY and CDR2 SVGAGI come from the germline V gene. V shed 0 bases and J shed 4 bases, with 12 bases lying between them.

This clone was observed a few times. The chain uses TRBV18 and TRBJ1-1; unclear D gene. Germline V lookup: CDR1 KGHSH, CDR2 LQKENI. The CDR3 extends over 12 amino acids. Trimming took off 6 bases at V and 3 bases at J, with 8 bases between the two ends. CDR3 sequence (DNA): TGTGCCAGCTCTCTCCTGGACACTGAAGCTTTCTTT. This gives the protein CASSLLDTEAFF.

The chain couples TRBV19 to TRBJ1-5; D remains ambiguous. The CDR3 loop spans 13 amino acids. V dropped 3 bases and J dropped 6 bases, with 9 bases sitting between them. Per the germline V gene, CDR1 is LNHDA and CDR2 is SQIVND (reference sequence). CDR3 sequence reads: CASSIGRGQPQHF. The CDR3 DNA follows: TGTGCCAGTAGTATCGGTCGGGGTCAGCCCCAGCATTTT.

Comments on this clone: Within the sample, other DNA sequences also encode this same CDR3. The CDR3 DNA sequence: TGTGCCAGCAGCTCCGGACAACAAGCGGAGACCCAGTACTTC. It translates to CASSSGQQAETQYF. The chain employs TRBV7-2 and TRBJ2-5; TRBD1 is a possible D gene (5 bases). The CDR3 contains 14 residues. Germline lookup yields CDR1 SGHTA and CDR2 FQGNSA. V gave up 4 bases and J gave up 5 bases, with 14 bases separating them.

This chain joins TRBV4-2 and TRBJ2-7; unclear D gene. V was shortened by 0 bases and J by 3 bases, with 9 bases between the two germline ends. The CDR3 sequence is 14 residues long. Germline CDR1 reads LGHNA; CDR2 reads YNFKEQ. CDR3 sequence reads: CASSQDRVGYEQYF. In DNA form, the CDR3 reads TGTGCCAGCAGCCAAGATAGGGTAGGCTACGAGCAGTACTTC.

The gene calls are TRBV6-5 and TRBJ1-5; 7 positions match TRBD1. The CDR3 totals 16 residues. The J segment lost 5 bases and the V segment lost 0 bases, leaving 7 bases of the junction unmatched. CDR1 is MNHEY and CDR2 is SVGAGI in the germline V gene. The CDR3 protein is CASSYSWTGTDQPQHF. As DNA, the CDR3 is TGTGCCAGCAGTTACTCTTGGACAGGAACTGATCAGCCCCAGCATTTT.

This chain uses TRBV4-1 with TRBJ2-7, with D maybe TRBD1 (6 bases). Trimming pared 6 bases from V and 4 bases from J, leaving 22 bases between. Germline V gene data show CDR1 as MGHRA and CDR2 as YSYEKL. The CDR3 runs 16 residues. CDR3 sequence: CASRIDLTGRGYEQYF. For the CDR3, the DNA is TGCGCCAGCAGGATAGACCTAACAGGGCGCGGTTACGAGCAGTACTTC.

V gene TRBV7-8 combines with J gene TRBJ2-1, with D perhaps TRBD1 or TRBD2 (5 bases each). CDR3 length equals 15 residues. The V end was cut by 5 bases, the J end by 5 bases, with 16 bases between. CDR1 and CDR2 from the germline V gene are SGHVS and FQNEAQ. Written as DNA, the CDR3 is TGTGCCAGCAGCCTCACGACCCAGGGACACAATGAGCAGTTCTTC. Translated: CASSLTTQGHNEQFF.

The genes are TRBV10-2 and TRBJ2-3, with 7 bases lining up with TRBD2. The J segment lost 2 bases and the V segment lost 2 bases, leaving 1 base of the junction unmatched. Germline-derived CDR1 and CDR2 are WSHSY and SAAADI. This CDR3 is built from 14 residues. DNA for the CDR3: TGCGCCAGCAGTGAGCTAGCGGCCACAGATACGCAGTATTTT. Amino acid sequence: CASSELAATDTQYF.

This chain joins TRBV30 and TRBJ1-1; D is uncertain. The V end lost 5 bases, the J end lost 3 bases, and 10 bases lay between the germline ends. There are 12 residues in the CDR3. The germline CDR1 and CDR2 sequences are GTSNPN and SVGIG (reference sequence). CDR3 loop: CAWSSSYTEAFF. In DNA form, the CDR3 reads TGTGCCTGGTCCTCCTCTTACACTGAAGCTTTCTTT.

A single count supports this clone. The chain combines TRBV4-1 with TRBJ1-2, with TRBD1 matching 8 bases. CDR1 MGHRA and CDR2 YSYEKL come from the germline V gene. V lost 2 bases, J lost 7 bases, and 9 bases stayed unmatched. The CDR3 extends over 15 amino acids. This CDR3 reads CASSQPDRGYSGYTF. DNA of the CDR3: TGCGCCAGCAGCCAACCCGACAGGGGTTATTCTGGCTACACCTTC.